This T cell receptor beta chain comes out of a study of T cells after yellow fever vaccination. On the study more broadly: Low-cell-number fractions underwent preparation using SMART-Seq v4 Ultra Low Input. General study points: Primary-vaccination clones mostly resurfaced post-booster (nearly 97% CD4, about 87% CD8). CD4 and CD8 compartments shared a small share of clonotypes, likely from convergent recombination.

From germline, CDR1 is SGHRS and CDR2 YFSETQ. V shed 0 bases and J 5 bases; nucleotides not matched to a gene: 4. This CDR3 is built from 15 residues. Concerning this clonotype: What it recognizes is unknown.

UMIs and a universal primer site were added when TCR cDNA was made by 5'RACE template switching. MiXCR, run by TCRdb on the 5' RACE reads, gives a single entry per CDR3 protein. The table lists some 290,000 distinct CDR3 sequences, around 10% of them singletons. The origin of this receptor is a man aged 18 to 29 who received the YFV17D yellow fever vaccine. The rearrangement joins TRBV5-1 to TRBJ1-5, with 8 bases fitting TRBD1. This material consisted of CD4+ T cells sorted from PBMCs, taken 45 days after the yellow fever booster vaccination. CDR3 region: CASSLGTGRDQPQHF. CDR3 nucleotide sequence: TGCGCCAGCAGCTTGGGGACAGGGCGGGATCAGCCCCAGCATTTT.